The sequence of this T cell receptor beta chain was determined in a study of blood T cells in healthy people across ages. Many counts were recorded for this clonotype. Its target is unknown. Sample-barcoded 5' priming and a J-beta primer mix drove a second PCR of about 7 to 12 cycles. Tagging of each cDNA molecule was performed by a template-switch adaptor with 12 random nucleotides. TCRdb fed the 5' RACE reads into MiXCR, producing one record per CDR3 protein. The sample holds around 990,000 distinct CDR3 sequences, approximately 38% seen once. CDR3 size: 13 residues. Germline V lookup: CDR1 SGHDN, CDR2 FVKESK. Trimming stripped 4 bases from V and 1 base from J, with 7 bases between. General observations from the study: Conclusively comparing naive with antigen-experienced cells was impossible with unsorted PBMCs.

Extracted total RNA amounted to at least 5.5 micrograms for each sample. The chain joins TRBV14 to TRBJ1-1; no clear D. The sequence came from a man younger than 35 in good health. What was sequenced was blood. As DNA, the CDR3 is TGTGCCAGCAGCCGAGAGACGAACACTGAAGCTTTCTTT. This translates into CASSRETNTEAFF.